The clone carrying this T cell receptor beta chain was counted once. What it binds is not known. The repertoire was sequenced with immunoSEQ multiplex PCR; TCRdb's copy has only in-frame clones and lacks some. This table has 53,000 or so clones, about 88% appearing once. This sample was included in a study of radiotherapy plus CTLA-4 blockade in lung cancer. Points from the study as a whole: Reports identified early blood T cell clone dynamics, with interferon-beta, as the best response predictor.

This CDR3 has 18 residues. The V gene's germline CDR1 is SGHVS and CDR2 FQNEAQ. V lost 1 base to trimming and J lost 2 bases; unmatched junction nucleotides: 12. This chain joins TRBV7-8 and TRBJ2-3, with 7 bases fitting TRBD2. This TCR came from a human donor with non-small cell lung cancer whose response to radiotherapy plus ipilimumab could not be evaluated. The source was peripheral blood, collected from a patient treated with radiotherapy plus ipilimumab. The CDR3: CASSLGSARDYLTDTQYF. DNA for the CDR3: TGTGCCAGCAGCTTAGGTTCCGCCCGGGACTACCTCACAGATACGCAGTATTTT.